The 27 T cell receptor beta chains reported below all come from one sample, sequenced in a study of blood T cell repertoires in COVID-19. Profiling relied on immunoSEQ multiplex PCR, and the TCRdb table lists in-frame clones only, not all of them. The sample holds 200,000 or so clones; 80% to 90% are singletons and the top ten take 13% to 15%. The specimen was peripheral blood. All receptors come from a man aged 25 to 45 with active or convalescent COVID-19.

The rearrangement joins TRBV18 to TRBJ1-1; the match to TRBD1 covers 7 bases. The germline gives CDR1 KGHSH, CDR2 LQKENI. V shed 3 bases, J shed 1 base, and the junction held 5 bases outside the gene matches. The CDR3 runs to 15 residues. CDR3 sequence reads: CASSPPTGRNTEAFF. DNA of the CDR3: TGTGCCAGCTCACCTCCGACAGGGAGGAACACTGAAGCTTTCTTT.

The CDR3 sequence: CASSLSGTTSAGYTF. In DNA, the CDR3 is TGTGCCAGCAGCTTAAGCGGGACGACTTCGGCTGGCTACACCTTC. The rearrangement uses TRBV3-1 (or the pseudogene TRBV3-2) and TRBJ1-2; weak D call: TRBD1 (5 bases). The germline gives CDR1 LGHDT, CDR2 YNNKEL (reference sequence). Trimming left V 5 bases short and J 7 bases short, with 20 bases between. This CDR3 has 15 amino acids.

This chain joins TRBV5-6 and TRBJ2-4, with 10 bases that match TRBD1. The CDR3 totals 17 residues. The trim removed 6 bases at V and 0 bases at J, leaving 9 bases unmatched. In germline, CDR1 is SGHDT, CDR2 YYEEEE. The CDR3 nucleotides read TGTGCCAGCAACATAAGGGGGACAGGGGAAGCCAAAAACATTCAGTACTTC. Encoded protein: CASNIRGTGEAKNIQYF.

This chain uses TRBV24-1 with TRBJ2-3; the match to TRBD2 covers 9 bases. This CDR3 comprises 17 residues. The germline gives CDR1 KGHDR, CDR2 SFDVKD. Losses at the gene ends were 5 bases for V and 2 bases for J; bases not matched to a gene: 10. Here the CDR3 DNA reads TGTGCCACCAGTGCCCTTGGGGTAGCGGGGGCCACAGATACGCAGTATTTT. Translation: CATSALGVAGATDTQYF.

This sequence joins TRBV5-5 and TRBJ1-6; 7 nucleotides agree with TRBD1. This CDR3 has 17 residues. V dropped 3 bases and J dropped 5; count of bases not matched to a gene: 11. Germline V gene lookup returns CDR1 SGHKS and CDR2 YYEKEE (reference sequence). For the CDR3, the DNA is TGTGCCAGCAGCTACCTCCGTGGGACAGTCGATAATTCACCCCTCCACTTT. The encoded protein is CASSYLRGTVDNSPLHF.

This clone was recorded a few times. CDR3 sequence: CAISAKASGSYEQYF. Here the CDR3 DNA reads TGTGCCATCAGTGCTAAGGCTAGCGGGAGTTACGAGCAGTACTTC. The V call is TRBV10-3, the J call TRBJ2-7; 10 bases agree with TRBD2. Germline assignment: CDR1 ENHRY and CDR2 SYGVKD. The trim removed 4 bases at V and 4 bases at J, leaving 7 bases unmatched. The CDR3 covers 15 residues.

The chain joins TRBV19 to TRBJ1-4; D perhaps matches TRBD1 (6 bases). Germline V CDR1 and CDR2: LNHDA, SQIVND (reference sequence). The V end lost 7 bases, the J end lost 6 bases, and 27 bases lay between the germline ends. The CDR3 runs 18 residues. CDR3 DNA sequence: TGTGCCAGTACCCCTTCCTTCCGGGCAGGGGATTCGGATGAAAAACTGTTTTTT. Its translation: CASTPSFRAGDSDEKLFF.

CDR3 protein: CSVRGQGNSPLHF. The DNA for the CDR3 is TGCAGCGTGAGGGGACAGGGAAATTCACCCCTCCACTTT. The rearrangement uses TRBV29-1 and TRBJ1-6, with 9 bases identical to TRBD1. J lost 7 bases, V lost 6 bases, and 4 bases had no gene match. The CDR3 covers 13 residues. Looked up from germline, CDR1 is SQVTM and CDR2 is ANQGSEA.

CDR3 region: CASSYDGSSYNEQFF. In DNA, the CDR3 is TGTGCCAGCAGTTACGACGGGAGCTCCTACAATGAGCAGTTCTTC. This rearrangement joins TRBV6-5 to TRBJ2-1; D is possibly TRBD2 (6 bases). The V gene's germline CDR1 is MNHEY and CDR2 SVGAGI. The CDR3 sequence is 15 residues long. V lost 2 bases and J lost 0, with 8 bases in between.

The rearrangement links TRBV7-8 to TRBJ2-5; the match to TRBD1 covers 10 bases. The J segment lost 5 bases and the V segment lost 3 bases, leaving 3 bases of the junction unmatched. The CDR3 runs to 14 residues. Germline loops: CDR1 SGHVS, CDR2 FQNEAQ. CDR3 in amino acids: CASSFDRGPETQYF. The CDR3 coding sequence is TGTGCCAGCAGCTTCGACAGGGGGCCGGAGACCCAGTACTTC.

The chain couples TRBV7-3 to TRBJ2-6; D perhaps matches TRBD2 (6 bases). This CDR3 region has 16 residues. The germline V gene encodes CDR1 SGHTA and CDR2 FQGTGA. Trimming took 0 bases from V and 0 from J, leaving 6 bases between them. The DNA for the CDR3 is TGTGCCAGCAGCTTAACGGGGGGCTCTGGGGCCAACGTCCTGACTTTC. This encodes CASSLTGGSGANVLTF.

The rearrangement links TRBV9 to TRBJ1-2, with a weak D call TRBD1 (5 bases). Germline V gene sequence: CDR1 SGDLS, CDR2 YYNGEE. The CDR3 runs to 16 residues. V shed 0 bases and J shed 4 bases, with 16 bases lying between them. The CDR3 is CASSVEGRGEVYGYTF. The CDR3 DNA follows: TGTGCCAGCAGCGTAGAGGGAAGGGGCGAGGTCTATGGCTACACCTTC.

The chain recombines TRBV18 with TRBJ1-2; D remains ambiguous. Trimming left V 5 bases short and J 8 bases short, with 18 bases between. This CDR3 is built from 14 residues. The germline V gene encodes CDR1 KGHSH and CDR2 LQKENI. CDR3 region: CASSNPERSWGYTF. CDR3 sequence (DNA): TGTGCCAGCTCAAATCCGGAGAGGAGTTGGGGCTACACCTTC.

The CDR3, as DNA: TGTGCCAGCAGCCTGGGACAGGGGAACACTGAAGCTTTCTTT. Protein product: CASSLGQGNTEAFF. The rearrangement links TRBV13 to TRBJ1-1; the match to TRBD1 covers 9 bases. CDR1 PRHDT and CDR2 FYEKMQ come from the germline V gene (reference sequence). V shed 5 bases, J shed 1 base, and the junction held 2 bases outside the gene matches. The CDR3 has 14 residues.

The chain uses TRBV10-3 and TRBJ2-7; D remains ambiguous. V was pared by 8 bases and J by 0 bases, with 11 bases between. The length of the CDR3 is 13 residues. Germline V gene lookup returns CDR1 ENHRY and CDR2 SYGVKD. The CDR3 sequence is CAIGSSSSYEQYV. For the CDR3, the DNA is TGTGCCATCGGGTCCTCTAGCTCCTACGAGCAGTACGTC.

The genes are TRBV2 and TRBJ1-5; 7 nucleotides align to TRBD1. V trimming: 3 bases; J trimming: 6 bases; junction bases outside the gene matches: 8. The CDR3 totals 15 residues. Germline-derived CDR1 and CDR2 are SNHLY and FYNNEI. The CDR3 reads CASSEDRSGRQPQHF. DNA for the CDR3: TGTGCCAGCAGTGAGGACAGGTCGGGTCGTCAGCCCCAGCATTTT.

The rearrangement joins TRBV28 to TRBJ1-2; 10 positions agree with TRBD1. The junction had 5 bases not matched to a gene; V was cut back by 2 bases and J by 8 bases. Germline V lookup: CDR1 MDHEN, CDR2 SYDVKM. There are 14 residues in the CDR3. The chain's CDR3 is CASSLGQGGRGYTF. The CDR3 bases are TGTGCCAGCAGTTTAGGACAGGGGGGACGGGGCTACACCTTC.

The chain links TRBV6-1 to TRBJ2-4; 9 bases are a match to TRBD1. CDR1 is MNHNS, CDR2 SASEGT, per germline. V lost 4 bases and J lost 7; bases outside the gene matches: 8. The CDR3 totals 15 residues. The CDR3 DNA reads as TGTGCCAGCAGTGCTATAGGACAGGGGCCGAACATTCAGTACTTC. Translation: CASSAIGQGPNIQYF.

Concerning this clone itself: A junction boundary mismatches the germline segment, possibly from a read error. The rearrangement links TRBV3-1 (or the pseudogene TRBV3-2) to TRBJ2-1; TRBD2 agrees at 9 bases. The CDR3 has 15 residues. CDR1 is LGHDT, CDR2 YNNKEL, per germline (reference sequence). The CDR3, as DNA: TGTGCCAGCAGTCAAGGGACTAGCTTGCGGAATGAGCAGTTCTTC. This sequence encodes CASSQGTSLRNEQFF.

The V and J genes are TRBV7-9 and TRBJ1-2, with D unclear. Germline V gene lookup returns CDR1 SEHNR and CDR2 FQNEAQ (reference sequence). The CDR3 sequence is 14 residues long. The V and J ends lost 2 bases and 5 bases respectively, with 12 bases between them. The CDR3 nucleotides read TGTGCCAGCAGCTTACCGCTAGACCCTTATGGCTACACCTTC. Residues: CASSLPLDPYGYTF.

The chain links TRBV12-3 or TRBV12-4 to TRBJ2-1; tentatively, D is TRBD2 (5 bases). V was pared by 10 bases and J by 6 bases, with 16 bases between. The CDR3 contains 13 residues. In DNA, the CDR3 is TGTGCCACCGGGTTCGGGGTCCGCAATGAGCAGTTCTTC. Its protein is CATGFGVRNEQFF.

V usage is TRBV5-1 and J usage is TRBJ1-5; 7 bases agree with TRBD1. Germline CDR1 reads SGHRS; CDR2 reads YFSETQ. The junction had 2 bases not matched to a gene; V was cut back by 0 bases and J by 2 bases. The CDR3 spans 15 residues. CDR3 coding DNA: TGCGCCAGCAGCTTGGCCACAGGGGGCAATCAGCCCCAGCATTTT. It translates to CASSLATGGNQPQHF.

The chain is built from TRBV19 and TRBJ1-6; 8 bases line up with TRBD1. This CDR3 is built from 16 residues. Germline values: CDR1 LNHDA, CDR2 SQIVND (reference sequence). V shed 5 bases, J shed 5 bases, and the junction held 8 bases outside the gene matches. The chain's CDR3 is CASSLRGQGDNSPLHF. The CDR3 nucleotides read TGTGCCAGTAGTCTAAGAGGACAGGGAGATAATTCACCCCTCCACTTT. Full variable domain (remainder filled in from reference TRBV19 and TRBJ1-6): DGGITQSPKYLFRKEGQNVTLSCEQNLNHDAMYWYRQDPGQGLRLIYYSQIVNDFQKGDIAEGYSVSREKKESFPLTVTSAQKNPTAFYLCASSLRGQGDNSPLHFGNGTRLTVT.

CDR3 sequence (DNA): TGTGCCAGTACCCCCGGCCCACAGGTCGGTTCCTACGAGCAGTACTTC. Translating gives CASTPGPQVGSYEQYF. The chain has TRBV19 and TRBJ2-7; tentatively, D is TRBD1 (5 bases). Trimming stripped 7 bases from V and 1 base from J, with 20 bases between. This CDR3 is 16 amino acids long. Germline CDR1 is LNHDA and CDR2 is SQIVND (reference sequence).

The chain is built from TRBV5-4 and TRBJ1-2, with 11 bases that match TRBD1. This CDR3 is 15 amino acids long. With V trimmed by 3 bases and J by 6 bases, 7 bases remained unmatched. Germline CDR1 reads SGHNT; CDR2 reads YYREEE (reference sequence). The CDR3 DNA is TGTGCCAGCAGCTCGATCGGACAGGGGGCGGATGGCTACACCTTC. This gives the protein CASSSIGQGADGYTF.

The gene calls are TRBV4-2 and TRBJ1-2; TRBD1 might be the D (5 bases). This CDR3 has 15 amino acids. Germline V gene lookup returns CDR1 LGHNA and CDR2 YNFKEQ. Trimming left V 4 bases short and J 0 bases short, with 12 bases between. CDR3 nucleotide sequence: TGTGCCAGCAGCCCCCGACAGTCTACTAACTATGGCTACACCTTC. It translates to CASSPRQSTNYGYTF.

V is TRBV30 and J is TRBJ2-2; 7 positions agree with TRBD2. V lost 5 bases, J lost 4 bases, and 7 bases stayed unmatched. Germline lookup yields CDR1 GTSNPN and CDR2 SVGIG (reference sequence). There are 14 residues in the CDR3. Here the CDR3 DNA reads TGTGCCTGGGGCCGGGGCGGGAGCACCGGGGAGCTGTTTTTT. Residues: CAWGRGGSTGELFF.